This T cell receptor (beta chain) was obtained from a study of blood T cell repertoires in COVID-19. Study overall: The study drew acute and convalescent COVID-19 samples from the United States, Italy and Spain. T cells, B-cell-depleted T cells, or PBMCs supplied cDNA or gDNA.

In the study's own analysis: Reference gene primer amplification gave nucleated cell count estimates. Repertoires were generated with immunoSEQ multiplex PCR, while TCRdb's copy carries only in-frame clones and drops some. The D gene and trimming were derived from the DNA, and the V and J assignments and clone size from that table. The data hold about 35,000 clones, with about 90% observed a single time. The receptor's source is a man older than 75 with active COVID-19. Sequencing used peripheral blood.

Written as DNA, the CDR3 is TGTGCCTGGAGACAAGGCGGGGTAAATGAGCAGTTCTTC. Encoded protein: CAWRQGGVNEQFF. This chain joins TRBV30 and TRBJ2-1; perhaps TRBD2 as D (6 bases). Germline V gene sequence: CDR1 GTSNPN, CDR2 SVGIG (reference sequence). V shed 3 bases and J shed 7 bases, with 13 bases lying between them. CDR3 length: 13 amino acids.